The present entry profiles one T cell receptor (beta chain) with its context. The record originates from a study of blood T cell repertoires in COVID-19. Clones were read by immunoSEQ multiplex PCR, and TCRdb kept only the in-frame ones, dropping some. The sample contains more than 95,000 clones, around 90% of which appear only once. The receptor was derived from a human donor in a cohort sampled during active COVID-19. The sequenced sample was peripheral blood.

The CDR3 nucleotides are TGCGCCAGCAGCCAAGACCCAGCGGGGTCCTACGAGCAGTACTTC. Protein sequence: CASSQDPAGSYEQYF. This sequence joins TRBV4-1 and TRBJ2-7, with 7 positions matching TRBD2. V lost 0 bases and J lost 1; bases outside the gene matches: 3. The CDR3 length is 15 residues. Per the germline V gene, CDR1 is MGHRA and CDR2 is YSYEKL.